This T cell receptor beta chain came from a study of cytomegalovirus exposure and HLA in healthy donors. PCR used 60 Vbeta primers and 13 Jbeta primers. The protocol was immunoSEQ multiplex PCR, while the TCRdb copy is restricted to in-frame clones and leaves out a portion. The table records 150,000 or so clones, about 82% of them present only once. V was pared by 3 bases and J by 3 bases, with 18 bases between. This CDR3 is built from 18 residues. The germline gives CDR1 SEHNR, CDR2 FQNEAQ (reference sequence). Concerning this clone: Antigen unknown.

Findings of the study overall: Most of the CMV-associated TCR beta chains (in a later analysis) appeared to be HLA-restricted. Whilst most TCR sequences proved rare, a subset of public TCRs occurred across many donors. Specific recognition of CMV antigens was confirmed in vitro for a few chains (all CMV-associated).

Sample: PBMCs. The chain has TRBV7-9 and TRBJ1-6; maybe TRBD1 (5 bases). This sequence was found in a woman aged 18 to 35 in good health and CMV-seronegative. The CDR3 is CASSFDSAVPYYNSPLHF. The CDR3 DNA reads TGTGCCAGCAGCTTTGACAGCGCCGTCCCTTACTATAATTCACCCCTCCACTTT.